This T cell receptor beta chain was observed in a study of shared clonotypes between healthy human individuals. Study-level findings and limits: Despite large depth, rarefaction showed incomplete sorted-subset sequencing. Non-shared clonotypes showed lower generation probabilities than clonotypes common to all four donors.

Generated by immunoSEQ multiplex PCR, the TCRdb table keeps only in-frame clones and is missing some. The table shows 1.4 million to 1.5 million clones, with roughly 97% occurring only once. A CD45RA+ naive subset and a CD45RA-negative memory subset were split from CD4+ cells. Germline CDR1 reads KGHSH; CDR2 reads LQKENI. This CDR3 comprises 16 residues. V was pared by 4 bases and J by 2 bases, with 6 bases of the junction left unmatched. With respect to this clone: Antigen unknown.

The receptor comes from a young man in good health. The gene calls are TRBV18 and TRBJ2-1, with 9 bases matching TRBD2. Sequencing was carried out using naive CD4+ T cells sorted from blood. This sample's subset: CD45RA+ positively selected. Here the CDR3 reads CASSRTGTSTYNEQFF. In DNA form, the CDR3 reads TGTGCCAGCTCACGTACCGGGACTAGCACCTACAATGAGCAGTTCTTC.